This T cell receptor (beta chain) appears in the sequencing data of a study of T cell responses to AZD1222 COVID-19 vaccine. General study results and limits: Just a handful of people given AZD1222 tested seropositive at baseline. Clonal diversity was possibly underestimated, and white British individuals and females predominated among donors.

The method was immunoSEQ multiplex PCR; TCRdb's version includes in-frame clones alone and lacks a portion of them. There are about 150,000 clones in the sample; approximately 90% occur only once, and about 1.6% lies in the top ten. Worth noting for this clone: Its antigen remains unknown.

Germline CDR1 is SGDLS and CDR2 is YYNGEE. The CDR3 runs to 13 residues. V was clipped by 0 bases and J by 10 bases, with 11 bases between them. This clonotype was sampled from an adult who received the AZD1222 COVID-19 vaccine. The chain is built from TRBV9 and TRBJ2-1; unclear D gene. Sequencing used peripheral blood, obtained 28 days after the second AZD1222 dose. For the CDR3, the DNA is TGTGCCAGCAGCGTAGAAGCGTTCCGCGAGCAGTTCTTC. Translating it yields CASSVEAFREQFF. The whole variable domain, remainder taken from reference TRBV9 and TRBJ2-1, is DSGVTQTPKHLITATGQRVTLRCSPRSGDLSVYWYQQSLDQGLQFLIQYYNGEERAKGNILERFSAQQFPDLHSELNLSSLELGDSALYFCASSVEAFREQFFGPGTRLTVL.